The 7 T cell receptor beta chains below come from one sample, sequenced in a study of patients and donors after allogeneic stem cell transplantation. TCRdb re-called the RT-PCR reads through MiXCR, storing one row per CDR3 protein. The sample yields hundreds of thousands of distinct CDR3 sequences, roughly 17% seen once. The sequenced material came from blood, either unsorted or a sorted T cell fraction (not recorded which). All receptors derive from a human donor who was either an allogeneic HSCT recipient or a stem cell or donor lymphocyte infusion donor (not recorded which). It is not recorded whose cells these are; they may come from a transplant donor.

This clonotype was counted between two and nine times. The rearrangement links TRBV9 to TRBJ2-7; 10 positions match TRBD1. Germline assignment: CDR1 SGDLS and CDR2 YYNGEE. The CDR3 is 14 amino acids. The V and J ends lost 3 bases and 4 bases, in that order; junction bases with no gene match: 4. CDR3 residues: CASSAGTGVYEQYF. The CDR3 DNA reads as TGTGCCAGCAGCGCCGGGACAGGGGTTTACGAGCAGTACTTC.

In this sample, this clonotype turned up many times. The chain recombines TRBV15 with TRBJ2-2; TRBD2 aligns across 11 bases. Germline assignment: CDR1 LNHNV and CDR2 YYDKDF (reference sequence). V lost 0 bases and J lost 1; bases outside the gene matches: 4. There are 18 residues in the CDR3. CDR3 amino acids: CATSRDKLAGVNTGELFF. The CDR3 nucleotides are TGTGCCACCAGCAGAGATAAACTAGCGGGGGTGAACACCGGGGAGCTGTTTTTT. Full variable domain (remainder filled in from reference TRBV15 and TRBJ2-2): DAMVIQNPRYQVTQFGKPVTLSCSQTLNHNVMYWYQQKSSQAPKLLFHYYDKDFNNEADTPDNFQSRRPNTSFCFLDIRSPGLGDTAMYLCATSRDKLAGVNTGELFFGEGSRLTVL.

This clonotype was detected only a few times. This rearrangement joins TRBV11-2 to TRBJ1-2; D is perhaps TRBD1 (5 bases). The germline gives CDR1 SGHAT, CDR2 FQNNGV. There are 14 residues in the CDR3. Trimming pared 5 bases from V and 3 bases from J, leaving 13 bases between. Here the CDR3 reads CASSVAMGHYGYTF. The CDR3, as DNA: TGTGCCAGCAGCGTAGCAATGGGGCACTATGGCTACACCTTC.

This clonotype was seen a handful of times. The CDR3 reads CASSESRTSGVADTQYF. The CDR3 coding sequence is TGTGCCAGCAGTGAATCCCGGACTAGCGGGGTAGCAGATACGCAGTATTTT. The V gene is TRBV25-1, the J gene TRBJ2-3; 12 bases align to TRBD2. The CDR3 has 17 residues. Trimming at V came to 1 base and at J to 4 bases, leaving 6 bases not matched to a gene. Germline assignment: CDR1 MGHDK and CDR2 SYGVNS.

The V and J genes are TRBV5-1 and TRBJ1-6; a weak D match, TRBD1 (5 bases). CDR3 length: 16 residues. The V gene's germline CDR1 is SGHRS and CDR2 YFSETQ. Trimming left V 0 bases short and J 6 bases short, with 13 bases between. The CDR3: CASSLVARGTNSPLHF. DNA of the CDR3: TGCGCCAGCAGCTTGGTGGCTCGAGGGACTAATTCACCCCTCCACTTT.

This rearrangement joins TRBV7-9 to TRBJ2-2; D possibly uses TRBD1 or TRBD2 (6 bases each). CDR1 and CDR2 (germline): SEHNR, FQNEAQ (reference sequence). This CDR3 contains 16 residues. The germline V and J ends were trimmed by 6 bases and 0 bases, with 14 bases remaining between them. CDR3 nucleotide sequence: TGTGCCAGCAGGGCCTTTGGGGGGCCGAACACCGGGGAGCTGTTTTTT. It specifies CASRAFGGPNTGELFF. The full variable domain, its missing parts supplied by reference TRBV7-9 and TRBJ2-2, is DTGVSQNPRHKITKRGQNVTFRCDPISEHNRLYWYRQTLGQGPEFLTYFQNEAQLEKSRLLSDRFSAERPKGSFSTLEIQRTEQGDSAMYLCASRAFGGPNTGELFFGEGSRLTVL.

This clonotype was seen a few times. The rearrangement joins TRBV28 to TRBJ2-3, with 7 bases aligning to TRBD2. Germline CDR1 is MDHEN and CDR2 is SYDVKM. The CDR3 runs to 15 residues. V was clipped by 6 bases and J by 0 bases; unmatched bases: 6. Here the CDR3 DNA reads TGTGCCAGCAGCACCTGGGGGGGAAGCACAGATACGCAGTATTTT. Amino acids: CASSTWGGSTDTQYF.